A selection of T cell receptor beta chains follows, all from one sample in a study of shared clonotypes between healthy human individuals. This table comes from immunoSEQ multiplex PCR, and its TCRdb copy is limited to in-frame clones, with some not included. Of around 2,100,000 clones listed, 85% to 95% are singletons. The sample consisted of naive CD8+ T cells sorted from blood. The receptor source for this set is a young man in good health. Each CDR3 is given with its conserved first and last residue. Each record gives: V gene, CDR3 protein.

V: TRBV11-2; CDR3: CASRPGTGVGQETQYF
V: TRBV28; CDR3: CASSFRGVTYEQYF
V: TRBV9; CDR3: CASSVYGRPDGGYTF
V: TRBV6-5; CDR3: CASSYGQKLFF
V: TRBV27; CDR3: CASRSGQGANQPQHF
V: TRBV27; CDR3: CASSPQAMYSPLHF
V: TRBV7-9; CDR3: CASTGTGGLDEQFF
V: TRBV30; CDR3: CAWTGIQETQYF
V: TRBV11-2; CDR3: CASSLARGEQFF
V: TRBV6-5; CDR3: CASSSQQGWSTGELFF
V: TRBV9; CDR3: CASSVVGGSPYNEQFF
V: TRBV27; CDR3: CASSATGPVLNIQYF
V: TRBV4-2; CDR3: CASSQEYGAGYNEQFF
V: TRBV7-6; CDR3: CASRDQETQYF
V: TRBV4-3; CDR3: CASSQESGTPYEQYF
V: TRBV29-1; CDR3: CSVEDNEETQYF
V: TRBV19; CDR3: CASNVLEGGNQPQHF
V: TRBV30; CDR3: CAWSVLGGDPQETQYF
V: TRBV28; CDR3: CASSIGTDNSPLHF
V: TRBV4-1; CDR3: CASSLRRGNNEQFF
V: TRBV28; CDR3: CASSLWGEGDSGNTIYF
V: TRBV6-5; CDR3: CASSYSRDNEQYF
V: TRBV5-1; CDR3: CASGQGNTEAFF
V: TRBV10-1; CDR3: CASSESAMNTEAFF
V: TRBV4-3; CDR3: CASSQGVAGAEFETQYF
V: TRBV9; CDR3: CASSVRENTEAFF
V: TRBV19; CDR3: CASSISGLGDGKQFF
V: TRBV11-3; CDR3: CASSLGRDRTYEQYF
V: TRBV6-5; CDR3: CASSYSIPSVEQYF
V: TRBV7-9; CDR3: CASGLGRDTF
V: TRBV2; CDR3: CASSLRGYYEQYF
V: TRBV7-9; CDR3: CASSSTGPGNQPQHF
V: TRBV2; CDR3: CASSGGINYNEQFF
V: TRBV11-2; CDR3: CASSGWDPNTGELFF
V: TRBV5-1; CDR3: CASSLDSGGTGELFF
V: TRBV19; CDR3: CASSIAGLAYEQYF
V: TRBV4-1; CDR3: CASSQSGGTTTDTQYF
V: TRBV5-4; CDR3: CASSLVGDNYGYTF
V: TRBV19; CDR3: CASSTPWDRGWDTQYF
V: TRBV27; CDR3: CASSAYLIDIGTGELFF
V: TRBV5-1; CDR3: CASSFLNPGLENEQFF
V: TRBV6-5; CDR3: CASSYTSESSYEQYF
V: TRBV5-6; CDR3: CASSIRVEDGYTF
V: TRBV25-1; CDR3: CASSESDTENQPQHF
V: TRBV10-3; CDR3: CAISESGIMGYGYTF
V: TRBV6-5; CDR3: CASSFGTGTYEQYF
V: TRBV9; CDR3: CASSVAGADNEQFF
V: TRBV6-5; CDR3: CASSVGGAETQYF
V: TRBV28; CDR3: CASSLTVETAQYF